The sequence of this T cell receptor beta chain was determined in a study of identical twins (dated by TCRdb to 2016 to 2018). Study-level background: TCR alpha and beta repertoires from monozygotic twins, unrelated adults of various ages and cord blood were deep-sequenced to test whether fetal clonotypes persist. To rule out contamination, the twin experiments were replicated at different times with different library preparation protocols.

Every donor in the study was a healthy Caucasian. Miltenyi CD45RO+ enrichment and human naive T-cell isolation kits were used to isolate memory (CD45RO+) and naive T cells from PBMC. The protocol used for the library was 5' RACE. Sequenced on an Illumina HiSeq 2000. A universal primer binding site was introduced by template switching, and a unique molecular identifier was present in the final cDNA, enabling accurate counting of TCR cDNA molecules. First-strand cDNA for TCR alpha and beta chains was synthesized from specific primers in the conserved constant-segment region. To control for contamination, each cDNA library was double barcoded with a SMART-Mk sample barcode plus Illumina barcodes. TruSeq adapter sequences along with Illumina sample barcodes were introduced in two successive PCR steps. Sequencing of the TCR alpha and beta cDNA libraries was done on the Illumina HiSeq platform using custom primers. Processing in the source paper ran as follows. Unique molecular identifiers were extracted from raw reads with MiGEC, and CDR3 positions were determined with MiXCR. Recombination models were inferred per individual with the repgenHMM and IGoR tools using an EM algorithm. Shared clonotype analysis was performed with the tcR package in R, normalizing sharing by the product of cloneset sizes. To study raw recombination free of thymic and clonal selection effects, out-of-frame nonproductive sequences were analyzed. TCRdb applied fastp at Q25 and MiXCR to the public reads, then kept only in-frame beta chains. Rows are unified per CDR3 protein, each entry keeping the most common DNA and genes. TCRdb, rather than the study authors, made the V and J calls. The sample profile shows around 230,000 distinct CDR3 sequences; roughly a tenth of them were found once. Around 5% of the sample is held by the ten biggest clonotypes.

This clonotype was counted only a few times. The specificity of this receptor is unknown. Base qualities are not at hand, and no much larger clone is one base apart. What the research found in general, with its limitations: Invariant T cells such as MAIT and iNKT could partly confound zero-insertion analyses, although diverse VJ usage argued against such confounding for most clonotypes. Compared with coincidental sharing between unrelated individuals, an excess of low generation-probability sequences was observed among out-of-frame TCR alpha sequences shared between twins. Excess twin sharing in beta out-of-frame sequences was weaker because fewer shared sequences lowered the signal-to-noise ratio. Fewer insertions were carried by abundant cord blood beta clonotypes, a similar but weaker trend appeared in young adult naive repertoires, and no such trend appeared in memory repertoires. In monozygotic twins, out-of-frame TCR alpha sharing was systematically underestimated by recombination models, although the models agreed with sharing between unrelated individuals. Conclusions relied on cross-sectional statistical analysis, since the same donors could not be followed over many years.

Sequences DFQATT (CDR1) and SNEGSKA (CDR2) are obtained from the germline V gene (reference sequence). The trim is 1 base for V and 0 bases for J, with a gap of 10 bases between the germline ends. From the cysteine up to the phenylalanine, the CDR3 has a length of 16 residues. CDR3 DNA only is kept here, 48 bases in frame from base 1. The sequence was obtained from a woman aged 18-35 years in good health. Sample: memory (CD45RO+) T cells sorted from blood. In light of the paper, this sample's cell subset or site label describes: CD45RO+ enriched T cells. In this chain, TRBV20-1 is recombined with TRBJ1-6; the D gene is unclear. Read as DNA, the sequence is TGCAGTGCTAGAGTGGGCGGGAGCTCCTATAATTCACCCCTCCACTTT. Its protein reads: CSARVGGSSYNSPLHF.